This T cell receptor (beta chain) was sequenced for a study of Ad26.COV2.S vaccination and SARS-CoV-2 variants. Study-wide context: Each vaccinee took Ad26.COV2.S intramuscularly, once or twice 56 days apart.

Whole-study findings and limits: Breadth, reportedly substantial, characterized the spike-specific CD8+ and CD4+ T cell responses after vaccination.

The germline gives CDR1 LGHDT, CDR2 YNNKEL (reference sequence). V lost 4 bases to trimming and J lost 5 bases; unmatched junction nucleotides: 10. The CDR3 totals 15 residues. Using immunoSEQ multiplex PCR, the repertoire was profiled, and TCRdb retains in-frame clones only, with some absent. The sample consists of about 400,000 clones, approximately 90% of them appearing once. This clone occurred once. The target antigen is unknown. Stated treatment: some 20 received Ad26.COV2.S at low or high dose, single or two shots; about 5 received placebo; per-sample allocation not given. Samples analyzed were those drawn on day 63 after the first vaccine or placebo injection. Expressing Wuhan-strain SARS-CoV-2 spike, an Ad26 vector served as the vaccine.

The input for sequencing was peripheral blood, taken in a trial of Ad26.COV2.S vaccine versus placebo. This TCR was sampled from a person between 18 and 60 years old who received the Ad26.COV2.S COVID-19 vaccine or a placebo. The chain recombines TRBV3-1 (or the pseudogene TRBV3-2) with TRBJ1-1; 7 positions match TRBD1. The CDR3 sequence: CASSPLETGRTEAFF. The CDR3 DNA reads TGTGCCAGCAGCCCCTTAGAGACAGGGAGGACTGAAGCTTTCTTT.